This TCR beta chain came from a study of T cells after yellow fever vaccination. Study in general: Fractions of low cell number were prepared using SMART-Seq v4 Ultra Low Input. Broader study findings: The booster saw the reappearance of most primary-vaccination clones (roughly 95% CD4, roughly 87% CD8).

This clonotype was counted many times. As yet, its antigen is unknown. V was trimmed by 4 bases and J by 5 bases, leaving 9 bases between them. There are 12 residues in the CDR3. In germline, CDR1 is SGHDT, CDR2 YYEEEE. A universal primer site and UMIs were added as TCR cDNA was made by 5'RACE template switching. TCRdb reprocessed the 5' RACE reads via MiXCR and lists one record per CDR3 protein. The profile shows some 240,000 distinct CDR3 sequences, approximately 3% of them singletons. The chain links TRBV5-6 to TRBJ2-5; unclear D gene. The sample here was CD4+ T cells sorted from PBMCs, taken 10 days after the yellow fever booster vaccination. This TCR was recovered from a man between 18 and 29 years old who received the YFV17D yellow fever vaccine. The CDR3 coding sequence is TGTGCCAGCAGCCCACTACGGGAGACCCAGTACTTC. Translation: CASSPLRETQYF. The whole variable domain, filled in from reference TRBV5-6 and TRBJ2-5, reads DAGVTQSPTHLIKTRGQQVTLRCSPKSGHDTVSWYQQALGQGPQFIFQYYEEEERQRGNFPDRFSGHQFPNYSSELNVNALLLGDSALYLCASSPLRETQYFGPGTRLLVL.